This T cell receptor beta chain was found in a study of molecular identifiers for immune sequencing clone quantification. Findings and caveats of the study: Spiked-in Jurkat TCR RNA corresponding to one cell was reported as detectable against about 1 million naive cells.

This clonotype was detected ten times or more. Antigen unknown. TCRdb recomputed calls from the PCR reads with MiXCR, one row per CDR3 protein. The sample has more than 250,000 distinct CDR3 sequences, 20% to 25% seen once. Germline V gene data show CDR1 as SGHKS and CDR2 as YYEKEE (reference sequence). The length of the CDR3 is 15 residues. Trimming removed 2 bases from V and 3 bases from J; junction bases left unmatched: 3. The sequencing sample was made of naive CD8+ T cells from blood, with Jurkat cell RNA spiked in. Subset of the sample: FACS-sorted CD8+CD4-CCR7+CD45RA+ naive T cells. This clonotype originated in a human donor in good health. Some libraries in this study had Jurkat cell RNA spiked in. The rearrangement joins TRBV5-5 to TRBJ2-1, with 9 bases identical to TRBD2. In nucleotides, the CDR3 is TGTGCCAGCAGCTTCCGACTAGCGGTCTACAATGAGCAGTTCTTC. Translated: CASSFRLAVYNEQFF.